This T cell receptor (beta chain) was profiled in a study of cytomegalovirus exposure and HLA in healthy donors. Study results and limitations: CMV serostatus was the sole immune exposure information available.

Germline-derived CDR1 and CDR2 are SGHAT and FQNNGV. There are 15 residues in the CDR3. J was trimmed by 5 bases and V by 5 bases; bases with no gene match: 11. This clone was counted once. No antigen is known for it. Both 60 Vbeta primers and 13 Jbeta primers went into the PCR. Generated by immunoSEQ multiplex PCR, the TCRdb table keeps only in-frame clones and is missing some. Of roughly 190,000 clones in the sample, roughly 80% are singletons; the top ten hold roughly 1.5%. The receptor was derived from a woman aged 18-35 years in good health and CMV-seronegative. The rearrangement joins TRBV11-2 to TRBJ2-5; 7 bases map to TRBD2. The sequenced sample was PBMCs. CDR3 protein: CASSLSGGFQETQYF. The CDR3 DNA is TGTGCCAGCAGCCTGTCGGGGGGATTCCAGGAGACCCAGTACTTC.